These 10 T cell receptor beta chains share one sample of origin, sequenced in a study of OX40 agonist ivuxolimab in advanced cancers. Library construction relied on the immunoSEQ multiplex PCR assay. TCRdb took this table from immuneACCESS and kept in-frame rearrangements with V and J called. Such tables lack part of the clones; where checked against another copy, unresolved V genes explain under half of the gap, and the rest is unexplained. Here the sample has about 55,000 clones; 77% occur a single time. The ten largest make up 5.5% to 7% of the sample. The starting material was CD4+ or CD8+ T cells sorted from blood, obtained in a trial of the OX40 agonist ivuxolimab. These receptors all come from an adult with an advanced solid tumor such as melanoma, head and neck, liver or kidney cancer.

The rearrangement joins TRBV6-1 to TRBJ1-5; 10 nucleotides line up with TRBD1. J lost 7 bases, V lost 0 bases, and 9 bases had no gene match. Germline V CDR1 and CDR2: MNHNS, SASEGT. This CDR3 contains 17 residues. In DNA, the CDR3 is TGTGCCAGCAGTGAAGCCCTGGACAGGGGGATTAGACAGCCCCAGCATTTT. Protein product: CASSEALDRGIRQPQHF.

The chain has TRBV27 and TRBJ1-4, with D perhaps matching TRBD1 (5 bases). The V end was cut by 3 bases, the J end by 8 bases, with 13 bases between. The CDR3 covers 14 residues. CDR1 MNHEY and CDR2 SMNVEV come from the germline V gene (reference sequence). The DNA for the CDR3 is TGTGCCAGCAGTTTTTCCAGGGCCACAGAAAAACTGTTTTTT. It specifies CASSFSRATEKLFF.

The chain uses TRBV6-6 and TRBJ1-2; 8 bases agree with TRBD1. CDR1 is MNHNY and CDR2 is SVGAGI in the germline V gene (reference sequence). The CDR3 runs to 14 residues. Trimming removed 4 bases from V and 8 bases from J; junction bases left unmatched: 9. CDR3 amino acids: CASSFPTGEEGYTF. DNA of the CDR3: TGTGCCAGCAGTTTCCCGACAGGGGAAGAAGGCTACACCTTC.

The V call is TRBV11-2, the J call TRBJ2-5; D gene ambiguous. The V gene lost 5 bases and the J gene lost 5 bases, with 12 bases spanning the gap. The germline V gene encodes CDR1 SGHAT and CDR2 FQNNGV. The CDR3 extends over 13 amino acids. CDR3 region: CASSRGQLETQYF. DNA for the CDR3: TGTGCCAGCAGCCGTGGCCAATTGGAGACCCAGTACTTC.

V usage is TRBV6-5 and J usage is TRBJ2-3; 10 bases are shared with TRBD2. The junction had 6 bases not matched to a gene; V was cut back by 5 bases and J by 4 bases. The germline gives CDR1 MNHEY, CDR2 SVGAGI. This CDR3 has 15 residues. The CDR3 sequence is CASSNSGGAADTQYF. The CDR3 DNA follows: TGTGCCAGCAGTAACAGCGGGGGGGCCGCAGATACGCAGTATTTT.

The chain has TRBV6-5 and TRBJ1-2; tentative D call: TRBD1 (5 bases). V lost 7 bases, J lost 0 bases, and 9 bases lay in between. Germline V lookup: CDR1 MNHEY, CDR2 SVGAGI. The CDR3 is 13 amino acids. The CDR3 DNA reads TGTGCCAGCAAAAGGGGAGCTAACTATGGCTACACCTTC. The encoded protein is CASKRGANYGYTF.

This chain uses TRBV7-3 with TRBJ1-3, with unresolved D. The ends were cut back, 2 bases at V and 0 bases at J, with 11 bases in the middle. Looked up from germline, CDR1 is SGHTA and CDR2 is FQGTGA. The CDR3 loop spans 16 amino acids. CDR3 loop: CASSLGQPGSGNTIYF. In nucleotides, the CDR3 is TGTGCCAGCAGCTTAGGGCAGCCGGGCTCTGGAAACACCATATATTTT.

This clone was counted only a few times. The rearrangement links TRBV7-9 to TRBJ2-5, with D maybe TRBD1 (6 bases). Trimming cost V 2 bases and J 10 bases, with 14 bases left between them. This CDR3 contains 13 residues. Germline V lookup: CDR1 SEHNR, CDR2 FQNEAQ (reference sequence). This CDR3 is CASSLSLGGIQYF. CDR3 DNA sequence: TGTGCCAGCAGCTTAAGTCTAGGGGGAATCCAGTACTTC.

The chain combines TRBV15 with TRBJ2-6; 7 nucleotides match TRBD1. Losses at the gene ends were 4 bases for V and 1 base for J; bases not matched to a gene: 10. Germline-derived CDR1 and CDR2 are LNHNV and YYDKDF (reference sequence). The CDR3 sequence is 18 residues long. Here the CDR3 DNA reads TGTGCCACCAGCATAAGACAGGGTTACTTATCTGGGGCCAACGTCCTGACTTTC. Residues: CATSIRQGYLSGANVLTF.

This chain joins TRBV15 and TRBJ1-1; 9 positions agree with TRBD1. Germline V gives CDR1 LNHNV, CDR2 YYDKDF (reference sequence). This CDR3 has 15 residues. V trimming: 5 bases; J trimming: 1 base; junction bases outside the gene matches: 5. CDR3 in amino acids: CATSSPGQGNTEAFF. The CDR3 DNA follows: TGTGCCACCAGCTCACCGGGACAGGGGAACACTGAAGCTTTCTTT.